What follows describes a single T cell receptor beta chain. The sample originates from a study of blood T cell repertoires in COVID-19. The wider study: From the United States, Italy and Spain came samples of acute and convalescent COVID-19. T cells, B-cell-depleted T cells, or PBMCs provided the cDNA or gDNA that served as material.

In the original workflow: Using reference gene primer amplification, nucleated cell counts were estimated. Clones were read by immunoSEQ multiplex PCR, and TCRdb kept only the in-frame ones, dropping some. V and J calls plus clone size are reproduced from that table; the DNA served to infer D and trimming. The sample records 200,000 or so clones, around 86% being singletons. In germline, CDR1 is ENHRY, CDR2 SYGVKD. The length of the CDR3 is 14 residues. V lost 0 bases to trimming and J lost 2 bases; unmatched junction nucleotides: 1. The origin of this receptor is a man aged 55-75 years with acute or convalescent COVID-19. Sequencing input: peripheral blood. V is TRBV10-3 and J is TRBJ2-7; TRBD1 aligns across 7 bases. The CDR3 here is CAISESTGPYEQYF. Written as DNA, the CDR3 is TGTGCCATCAGTGAGTCGACAGGGCCCTACGAGCAGTACTTC.